The present T cell receptor (beta chain) was sequenced within a study of blood T cell repertoires in COVID-19 (dated by TCRdb to the early 2020s). About the full investigation: The collaborator samples originated in the United States, Italy and Spain and spanned the acute and convalescent phases of COVID-19. The material from the prospective study consisted of cDNA or gDNA derived from T cells, B-cell-depleted T cells, or PBMCs. The dataset comprised deeply sampled blood TCRbeta repertoires from subjects exposed to, actively infected with, or recovered from COVID-19. The repertoires were made available in a free public database intended to serve as a resource for research on the immune response to SARS-CoV-2. The samples were drawn from the first 160 participants of the ongoing ImmuneRACE study and from 950 to 1,500 subjects provided by 6 global collaborators. Nearly every sample came with metadata listing a de-identified subject ID, COVID-19 status, age in years and sex. Where HLA class I and class II types were available, the types were taken from metadata supplied by the sample provider, not from assay-based typing. Results the study describes overall, beyond this receptor: The quantity of clinical and demographic metadata differed by source and by participant and was supplied without curation.

TCRbeta CDR3 regions were amplified from genomic DNA using the immunoSEQ Assay, a bias-controlled multiplex PCR. The authors processed their data as follows. The number of nucleated cells in each sample was estimated by amplification of reference gene primers within the assay. To quantify the absolute abundance of each unique TCRbeta CDR3 rearrangement, sequence reads were collapsed and filtered. For each sample, productive Simpson clonality was calculated by taking the square root of Simpson's diversity index across productive rearrangements. TCRdb provides this immuneACCESS table in a form limited to in-frame rearrangements. Some clones are lacking; in checked studies, under half of them reflect an unresolved V gene, and why the rest are absent is not known. That table supplies the V and J calls and clone size; D and trimming were determined from the DNA. The sample table lists 200,000 to 250,000 clones, about nine tenths of them with a count of one. Under 2% of the sample rests with the top ten.

Comment on this clone: The target of this receptor is not known. One base away there is no much larger clone; base qualities are not given.

Each collaborating institution followed its own protocols to collect whole blood in K2EDTA tubes. For TCRbeta analysis, collaborators shipped samples in one of three forms: frozen whole blood, isolated PBMCs, or DNA extracted from either of those sample types. The germline V gene specifies SGHRS as CDR1 and YFSETQ as CDR2. Spanning cysteine to phenylalanine, the CDR3 consists of 15 amino acids. Only CDR3 DNA is held: 45 bases, read in frame from base 1. V has 4 bases trimmed and J has 3 bases trimmed; junction bases matching no gene number 9. Sample: peripheral blood. This chain joins TRBV5-1 to TRBJ2-7, with 8 bases matching TRBD1. The TCR sequence derives from a man between 70 and 80 years old with acute or convalescent COVID-19. The DNA sequence is given as TGCGCCAGCAGCCCGGGACAGGAAGAGCTCTACGAGCAGTACTTC. It translates as CASSPGQEELYEQYF.